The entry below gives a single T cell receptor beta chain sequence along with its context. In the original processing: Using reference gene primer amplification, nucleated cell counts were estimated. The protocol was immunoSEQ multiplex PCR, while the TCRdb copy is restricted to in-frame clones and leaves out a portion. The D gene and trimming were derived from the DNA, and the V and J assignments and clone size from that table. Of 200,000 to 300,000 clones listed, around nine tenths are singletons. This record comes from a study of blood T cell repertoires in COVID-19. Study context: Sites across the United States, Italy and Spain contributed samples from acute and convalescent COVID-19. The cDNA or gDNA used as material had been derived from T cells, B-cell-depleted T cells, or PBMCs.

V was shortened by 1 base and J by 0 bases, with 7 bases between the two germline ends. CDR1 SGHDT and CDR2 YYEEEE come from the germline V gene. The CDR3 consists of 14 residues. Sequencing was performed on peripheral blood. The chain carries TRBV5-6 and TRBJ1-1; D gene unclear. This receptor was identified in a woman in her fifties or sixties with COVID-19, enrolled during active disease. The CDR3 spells CASSLLVLNTEAFF. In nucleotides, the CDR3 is TGTGCCAGCAGCTTGTTAGTTCTGAACACTGAAGCTTTCTTT.